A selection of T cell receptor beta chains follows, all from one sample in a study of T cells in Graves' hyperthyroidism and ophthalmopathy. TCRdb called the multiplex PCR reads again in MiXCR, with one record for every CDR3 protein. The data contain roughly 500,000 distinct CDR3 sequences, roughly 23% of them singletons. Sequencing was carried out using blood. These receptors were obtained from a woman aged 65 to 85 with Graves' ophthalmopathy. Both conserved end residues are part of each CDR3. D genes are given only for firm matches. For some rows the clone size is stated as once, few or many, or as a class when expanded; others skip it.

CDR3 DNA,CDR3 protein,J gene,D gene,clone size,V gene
TGTGCCAGCAGCCTCCTCCCCCAGTCGGGGGGAGGGGATGAGCAGTTCTTC,CASSLLPQSGGGDEQFF,TRBJ2-1,TRBD2,-,TRBV9
TGTGCCAGCAGCTTAACTACAGGGACCGGGGAGCTGTTTTTT,CASSLTTGTGELFF,TRBJ2-2,-,few,TRBV7-3
TGTGCCTGGGGGGGGAACTATGGCTACACCTTC,CAWGGNYGYTF,TRBJ1-2,-,once,TRBV30
TGTGCCAGCAGCACCGGGGGACAGCTTAATGAAAAACTGTTTTTT,CASSTGGQLNEKLFF,TRBJ1-4,TRBD1,-,TRBV7-9
TGCAGTGCTAGAGATTCCTTCAAGTCCACCTACGAGCAGTACTTC,CSARDSFKSTYEQYF,TRBJ2-7,-,few,TRBV20-1
TGTGCCATCAGGGACTTGAAATACGAGCAGTACTTC,CAIRDLKYEQYF,TRBJ2-7,-,-,TRBV10-3
TGTGCCTGGAGTCACAGAACTTCCTATGGCTACACCTTC,CAWSHRTSYGYTF,TRBJ1-2,-,-,TRBV30
TGTGCCAGCTCGCAGGGACAGAACTATAACTATGGCTACACCTTC,CASSQGQNYNYGYTF,TRBJ1-2,TRBD1,-,TRBV18
TGCAGCGTCAAGGGGGACCCCTACGAGCAGTACTTC,CSVKGDPYEQYF,TRBJ2-7,-,-,TRBV29-1
TGTGCCAGCAGGACAGGGGGCTTCACCGGGGAGCTGTTTTTT,CASRTGGFTGELFF,TRBJ2-2,TRBD1,few,TRBV5-5
TGTGCCAGCAGCCAGCTCTTTCTAACAGGGTCGGGCTATGGCTACACCTTC,CASSQLFLTGSGYGYTF,TRBJ1-2,-,-,TRBV7-8
TGTGCCAGCACACCCGGGGGGGGTGTTAAGGGAGCTGGAAACACCATATATTTT,CASTPGGGVKGAGNTIYF,TRBJ1-3,-,-,TRBV12-3/TRBV12-4
TGTGCCAGCAGCTTAGCGGCCAGGGCTAACTATGGCTACACCTTC,CASSLAARANYGYTF,TRBJ1-2,-,few,TRBV7-2
TGTGCCCGCCCCCAGCCGAATTGGTGCTCCTACAATGAGCAGTTCTTC,CARPQPNWCSYNEQFF,TRBJ2-1,-,few,TRBV3-1
TGTGCCAGTAGTCCCCCCGGTGGGGCCCAGTACTTC,CASSPPGGAQYF,TRBJ2-5,-,-,TRBV19
TGTGCCTGGACTCGCCTGGGGGATGAGCAGTTCTTC,CAWTRLGDEQFF,TRBJ2-1,-,many,TRBV30
TGTGCCAGCAGCCCGGGGGGGGGCTTAACCACTGAAGCTTTCTTT,CASSPGGGLTTEAFF,TRBJ1-1,-,many,TRBV12-3/TRBV12-4
TGTGCCTGGAGATGGTGGGACGGACGATCCTACGAGCAGTACTTC,CAWRWWDGRSYEQYF,TRBJ2-7,-,-,TRBV30
TGTGCCACCTACGACACCAAGAACACCGGGGAGCCGTTTTTT,CATYDTKNTGEPFF,TRBJ2-2,-,-,TRBV6-1
TGTGCCAGCAGACCTGAGTCCCGTTACACACCTAATGAAAAACTGTTTTTT,CASRPESRYTPNEKLFF,TRBJ1-4,-,few,TRBV28
TGTGCCAGCAGCTTTCCAGGAGATTACTACGAGCAGTACTTC,CASSFPGDYYEQYF,TRBJ2-7,-,few,TRBV7-2
TGCAGTGCTAGGCTTACAGGGGAAGCTTTCTTT,CSARLTGEAFF,TRBJ1-1,-,once,TRBV20-1
TGTGCCAGCAGCCTTCTCCAGGGAAAGGGGTCTCGAGCTTTCTTT,CASSLLQGKGSRAFF,TRBJ1-1,-,-,TRBV3-1
TGTGCCAGCAGTCCCTGGGGGCACTCCTACAATGAGCAGTTCTTC,CASSPWGHSYNEQFF,TRBJ2-1,-,few,TRBV6-1
TGTGCCAGCAGCCACTTACTAGGCACAGATACGCAGTATTTT,CASSHLLGTDTQYF,TRBJ2-3,-,few,TRBV3-1
TGTGCCACCAGCAGAGATGCAGGGGGCAGGTACGAGCAGTACTTC,CATSRDAGGRYEQYF,TRBJ2-7,TRBD1,-,TRBV15
TGTGCCAGCAGCCTCGGACGACCCCGCACAGATACGCAGTATTTT,CASSLGRPRTDTQYF,TRBJ2-3,-,-,TRBV7-9
TGTGCCAGCAACAAGGAGAGGGCGACCTACGAGCAGTACTTC,CASNKERATYEQYF,TRBJ2-7,-,-,TRBV6-2/TRBV6-3
TGCAGCGTTGGAGGGACAGGACAGGGTCGGGGCGAGCAGTACTTC,CSVGGTGQGRGEQYF,TRBJ2-7,TRBD1,-,TRBV29-1
TGTGCTAGCAGCCCGGGACCTAATGGGGTTAATGAGCAGTTCTTC,CASSPGPNGVNEQFF,TRBJ2-1,-,-,TRBV7-7
TGTGCCAGCAGCCAAACAAATTACGAGCAGTACTTC,CASSQTNYEQYF,TRBJ2-7,-,-,TRBV3-1
TGTGCCAGCAGTACGACAGGGAACTATGGCTACACCTTC,CASSTTGNYGYTF,TRBJ1-2,TRBD1,many,TRBV12-3/TRBV12-4
TGCAGCGTTGGCCCCCCCCTTGGGAACACTGAAGCTTTCTTT,CSVGPPLGNTEAFF,TRBJ1-1,-,-,TRBV29-1
TGTGCCAGCAGTGAAAATTGGGGCACTGAAGCTTTCTTT,CASSENWGTEAFF,TRBJ1-1,-,many,TRBV6-1
TGTGCTAGTGGTTTGTCTGGGACAGGATCCGATACGCAGTATTTT,CASGLSGTGSDTQYF,TRBJ2-3,TRBD1,-,TRBV12-5
TGCAGTGCCCCGCCACCTAGCGGCTACGAGCAGTACTTC,CSAPPPSGYEQYF,TRBJ2-7,TRBD2,few,TRBV20-1
TGCGCCAGCAGCTTGGCCGTAGGGACAGGGCGCTCTGGGGCCAACGTCCTGACTTTC,CASSLAVGTGRSGANVLTF,TRBJ2-6,TRBD1,-,TRBV5-1
TGTGCCAGCAGCTTAGCATCCATGAACACTGAAGCTTTCTTT,CASSLASMNTEAFF,TRBJ1-1,-,many,TRBV7-2
TGCGCCAGCAGCTCCGGGAGGGGGCTAACTGAAGCTTTCTTT,CASSSGRGLTEAFF,TRBJ1-1,TRBD1,-,TRBV5-1
TGCGCCAGCAGCCCTGACGGGGATCAGCCCCAGCATTTT,CASSPDGDQPQHF,TRBJ1-5,-,many,TRBV5-1
TGTGCCAGCAGCCGGACAGCCTACTCTGGAAACACCATATATTTT,CASSRTAYSGNTIYF,TRBJ1-3,-,few,TRBV7-2
TGTGCCAGTAGGTTGCCGGGACAGGGCCAGCCCCAGCATTTT,CASRLPGQGQPQHF,TRBJ1-5,TRBD1,few,TRBV19
TGTGCCAGCAGTTACTTCGGGGGACTAGCGAACAATGAGCAGTTCTTC,CASSYFGGLANNEQFF,TRBJ2-1,TRBD2,-,TRBV6-2/TRBV6-3
TGCGCCAGCAGCCAAGACCCTTCCCAACAAGAGACCCAGTACTTC,CASSQDPSQQETQYF,TRBJ2-5,-,-,TRBV3-1
TGTGCCAGCAGCCAAGATGTAAAACTGTTTTTT,CASSQDVKLFF,TRBJ1-4,-,few,TRBV3-1
TGTGCCAGCAGTCCGATGACAGGGACGGCGGCCCAGTACTTC,CASSPMTGTAAQYF,TRBJ2-5,TRBD1,many,TRBV12-3/TRBV12-4
TGTGCCTGGAGGGACAGGGCCTACGAGCAGTACTTC,CAWRDRAYEQYF,TRBJ2-7,TRBD1,-,TRBV30
TGTGCCAGCAGCCCGGGTCGAGACAGGGCAGGGGTAGCGGGAGGACGGGAGCAGTACTTC,CASSPGRDRAGVAGGREQYF,TRBJ2-7,TRBD2,-,TRBV7-3
TGCAGCGTTGAAACCGGGGGCTACGAGCAGTACTTC,CSVETGGYEQYF,TRBJ2-7,-,few,TRBV29-1
TGTGCCAGCAGTGACTACGTATACTCCTACGAGCAGTACTTC,CASSDYVYSYEQYF,TRBJ2-7,-,many,TRBV6-1
TGTGCCAGCAGCTTAGATTGGGGGTCCATACAGGGGGTCTATGGCTACACCTTC,CASSLDWGSIQGVYGYTF,TRBJ1-2,TRBD1,-,TRBV7-8
TGTGCCTGGAGTGTCCCCAGGGGAAATTCACCCCTCCACTTT,CAWSVPRGNSPLHF,TRBJ1-6,-,-,TRBV30